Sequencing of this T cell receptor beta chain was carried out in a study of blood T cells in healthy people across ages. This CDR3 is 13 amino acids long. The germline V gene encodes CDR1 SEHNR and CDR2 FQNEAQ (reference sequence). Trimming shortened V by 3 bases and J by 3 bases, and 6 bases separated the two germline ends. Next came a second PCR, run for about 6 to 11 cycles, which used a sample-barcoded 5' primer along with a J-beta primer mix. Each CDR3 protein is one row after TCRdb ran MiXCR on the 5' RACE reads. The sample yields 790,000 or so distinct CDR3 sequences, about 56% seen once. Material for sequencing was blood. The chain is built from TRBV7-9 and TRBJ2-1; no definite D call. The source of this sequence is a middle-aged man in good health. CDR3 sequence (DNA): TGTGCCAGCAGCTTCGCTAGCTACAATGAGCAGTTCTTC. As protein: CASSFASYNEQFF.